This T cell receptor (beta chain) was documented in a study of T cells in localized non-small cell lung cancer. Profiling relied on immunoSEQ multiplex PCR, and the TCRdb table lists in-frame clones only, not all of them. This sample carries about 72,000 clones, roughly 86% of them seen once, and the ten largest clones take around an eighth. The table lists this clone with a few counts. What it binds is unknown. From germline, CDR1 is MNHNS and CDR2 SASEGT. The CDR3 extends over 16 amino acids. V lost 4 bases to trimming and J lost 3 bases, with 18 bases between them. Study-wide results and limits: Adjacent uninvolved lung had the highest clonality, suggesting focused antigen responses. Adjacent lung held a median roughly 54 of the top 100 tumor clones. Longer overall survival was seen with higher T cell density measured in blood. A single tumor region was sequenced, leaving heterogeneity possible.

The receptor was isolated from an older female donor with stage I lung adenocarcinoma. Here the sequenced sample was peripheral blood, taken before any cancer treatment. The genes are TRBV6-1 and TRBJ1-1; no definite D call. The CDR3 loop reads CASSVPSRGKDTEAFF. The DNA of the CDR3 is TGTGCCAGCAGTGTACCCTCGCGTGGAAAGGACACTGAAGCTTTCTTT.